The 24 T cell receptor beta chains presented below share a single source sample, sequenced in a study of T cell responses to AZD1222 COVID-19 vaccine. Sequencing used immunoSEQ multiplex PCR; TCRdb keeps in-frame clones, though not all of them. Seen here are some 150,000 clones, nearly 90% observed once, and the top ten hold approximately 5.4%. The specimen was peripheral blood, collected 28 days after the second dose of the MenACWY control vaccine. Every receptor here comes from an adult who received the MenACWY meningococcal vaccine as a control.

The rearrangement links TRBV2 to TRBJ2-5; D unclear. The V and J ends lost 5 bases and 0 bases respectively, with 4 bases between them. Germline CDR1 reads SNHLY; CDR2 reads FYNNEI. The CDR3 consists of 12 residues. The CDR3 sequence: CASSSYQETQYF. The CDR3 region has the DNA TGTGCCAGCAGTTCGTACCAAGAGACCCAGTACTTC. The complete variable domain, with remaining parts taken from reference TRBV2 and TRBJ2-5, reads EPEVTQTPSHQVTQMGQEVILRCVPISNHLYFYWYRQILGQKVEFLVSFYNNEISEKSEIFDDQFSVERPDGSNFTLKIRSTKLEDSAMYFCASSSYQETQYFGPGTRLLVL.

This clone was seen only once. J is TRBJ2-6 and V is TRBV7-3; 8 bases are shared with TRBD1. CDR1 and CDR2 (germline): SGHTA, FQGTGA. The CDR3 consists of 15 residues. After removal of 7 bases from V and 0 bases from J, the junction contained 2 bases not matched to a gene. The CDR3 loop reads CASTQGASGANVLTF. In nucleotides, the CDR3 is TGTGCCAGCACCCAGGGGGCCTCTGGGGCCAACGTCCTGACTTTC.

Comment on this clone: Mismatch with germline at one junction end may stem from a read error. V is TRBV6-5 and J is TRBJ1-2; D gene unclear. Germline V lookup: CDR1 MNHEY, CDR2 SVGAGI. CDR3 length equals 13 residues. The CDR3 sequence: CAGSDAANYGYTF. In DNA, the CDR3 is TGTGCCGGCAGCGATGCCGCTAACTATGGCTACACCTTC.

Only one count was recorded for this clone. The chain has TRBV7-8 and TRBJ2-7; 7 bases fit TRBD1. Germline V gene lookup returns CDR1 SGHVS and CDR2 FQNEAQ. CDR3 length: 16 residues. The V and J ends lost 5 bases and 0 bases, in that order; junction bases with no gene match: 10. CDR3 loop: CASSPRGQRDSYEQYF. CDR3 bases: TGTGCCAGCAGCCCACGGGGACAGCGAGACTCCTACGAGCAGTACTTC.

This clone appeared a single time. The chain uses TRBV11-2 and TRBJ2-2; D call uncertain. The germline gives CDR1 SGHAT, CDR2 FQNNGV. There are 14 residues in the CDR3. Between the trimmed V and J ends, which lost 1 base and 4 bases, there was a span of 7 bases. CDR3 sequence (DNA): TGTGCCAGCAGCTTAGGACACGTCACCGGGGAGCTGTTTTTT. It encodes CASSLGHVTGELFF.

The rearrangement links TRBV4-2 to TRBJ2-5; 8 nucleotides line up with TRBD2. The germline gives CDR1 LGHNA, CDR2 YNFKEQ. This CDR3 region has 17 residues. Trimming removed 0 bases from V and 4 bases from J; junction bases left unmatched: 10. The CDR3 DNA reads TGTGCCAGCAGCCAAGATTGGGCCGGGGGGGGAGGAGAGACCCAGTACTTC. Its translation: CASSQDWAGGGGETQYF.

This chain connects TRBV7-3 to TRBJ2-1; TRBD2 agrees at 8 bases. CDR1 is SGHTA, CDR2 FQGTGA, per germline. The CDR3 has 15 amino acids. J lost 6 bases, V lost 5 bases, and 9 bases had no gene match. CDR3 bases: TGTGCCAGCAGCCTACTGGTAGCGGGACTCAATGAGCAGTTCTTC. Translation gives CASSLLVAGLNEQFF. Based on the CDR3 plus reference TRBV7-3 and TRBJ2-1, the full variable domain is GAGVSQTPSNKVTEKGKYVELRCDPISGHTALYWYRQSLGQGPEFLIYFQGTGAADDSGLPNDRFFAVRPEGSVSTLKIQRTERGDSAVYLCASSLLVAGLNEQFFGPGTRLTVL.

The chain employs TRBV6-2 or TRBV6-3 and TRBJ2-7, with a weak D call TRBD1 (6 bases). V was clipped by 5 bases and J by 3 bases, with 14 bases between them. The V gene's germline CDR1 is MNHEY and CDR2 SVGEGT. The CDR3 has 14 amino acids. The CDR3 DNA reads as TGTGCCAGCAGTCGCTCCGGGACATACTACGAGCAGTACTTC. It is translated as CASSRSGTYYEQYF.

The rearrangement uses TRBV5-4 and TRBJ2-7; 8 nucleotides match TRBD1. CDR1 is SGHNT, CDR2 YYREEE, per germline (reference sequence). The CDR3 extends over 14 amino acids. V gave up 4 bases and J gave up 0 bases; unmatched junction bases: 3. In nucleotides, the CDR3 is TGTGCCAGCAGCCCGACAGGGGTCTCCTACGAGCAGTACTTC. Translating it yields CASSPTGVSYEQYF.

V is TRBV27 and J is TRBJ1-5; D is uncertain. CDR3 length equals 14 residues. Germline V gene sequence: CDR1 MNHEY, CDR2 SMNVEV (reference sequence). Trimming took 5 bases from V and 4 from J, leaving 12 bases between them. CDR3 nucleotide sequence: TGTGCCAGCAGTCTGGCGTCGGGAAATCAGCCCCAGCATTTT. Protein: CASSLASGNQPQHF.

The chain carries TRBV5-5 and TRBJ1-5, with TRBD1 identical over 8 bases. The germline gives CDR1 SGHKS, CDR2 YYEKEE (reference sequence). V lost 0 bases and J lost 9; bases outside the gene matches: 11. The CDR3 is 16 residues long. CDR3 in amino acids: CASSLEYGTGWGPQHF. DNA for the CDR3: TGTGCCAGCAGCTTGGAATACGGGACAGGCTGGGGGCCCCAGCATTTT.

This sequence joins TRBV5-1 and TRBJ2-2, with unresolved D. Germline V CDR1 and CDR2: SGHRS, YFSETQ. Trimming left V 1 base short and J 4 bases short, with 8 bases between. CDR3 size: 14 residues. The DNA of the CDR3 is TGCGCCAGCAGCTTGTATCCTACCACCGGGGAGCTGTTTTTT. Amino acids: CASSLYPTTGELFF.

The J gene is TRBJ2-3, the V gene TRBV11-2; D not resolved. The germline gives CDR1 SGHAT, CDR2 FQNNGV. V was trimmed by 1 base and J by 6 bases, leaving 14 bases between them. The CDR3 covers 15 residues. Here the CDR3 DNA reads TGTGCCAGCAGCTTAGTGGCGCTTATGGGGGATACGCAGTATTTT. The encoded protein is CASSLVALMGDTQYF.

The gene calls are TRBV27 and TRBJ2-3; D tentatively reads TRBD1 or TRBD2 (5 bases each). The ends were cut back, 5 bases at V and 2 bases at J, with 17 bases in the middle. Germline V gene data show CDR1 as MNHEY and CDR2 as SMNVEV (reference sequence). The CDR3 totals 16 residues. Here the CDR3 reads CASSRDAGTFTDTQYF. The CDR3 DNA reads TGTGCCAGCAGTCGGGACGCGGGTACCTTCACAGATACGCAGTATTTT.

Note on this clone: Other DNA sequences from this sample encode an identical CDR3 as well. The chain recombines TRBV6-2 or TRBV6-3 with TRBJ2-7; D uncertain. Trimming cost V 2 bases and J 0 bases, with 8 bases left between them. The CDR3 is 14 residues long. In germline, CDR1 is MNHEY, CDR2 SVGEGT. The CDR3 reads CASSYPDHSYEQYF. DNA for the CDR3: TGTGCCAGCAGTTACCCCGACCACTCCTACGAGCAGTACTTC.

The chain couples TRBV3-1 (or the pseudogene TRBV3-2) to TRBJ1-6, with D perhaps matching TRBD1 (5 bases). The ends were cut back, 0 bases at V and 9 bases at J, with 15 bases in the middle. The length of the CDR3 is 16 residues. Germline CDR1 reads LGHDT; CDR2 reads YNNKEL (reference sequence). The CDR3 here is CASSQDLPQGGSPLHF. The CDR3 nucleotides are TGTGCCAGCAGCCAAGACCTTCCTCAGGGCGGTTCACCCCTCCACTTT.

The chain carries TRBV19 and TRBJ1-2; D gene ambiguous. Trimming cost V 1 base and J 5 bases, with 14 bases left between them. Per germline, CDR1 LNHDA and CDR2 SQIVND (reference sequence). The CDR3 has 15 residues. The DNA for the CDR3 is TGTGCCAGTAGTATAGGGCCCGGAGGAAAGTATGGCTACACCTTC. Encoded protein: CASSIGPGGKYGYTF. The full variable domain, rest sourced from reference TRBV19 and TRBJ1-2, is DGGITQSPKYLFRKEGQNVTLSCEQNLNHDAMYWYRQDPGQGLRLIYYSQIVNDFQKGDIAEGYSVSREKKESFPLTVTSAQKNPTAFYLCASSIGPGGKYGYTFGSGTRLTVV.

This rearrangement joins TRBV3-1 (or the pseudogene TRBV3-2) to TRBJ2-5; 8 bases agree with TRBD2. Trimming took 4 bases from V and 2 from J; bases not matched to a gene: 6. Germline V gene lookup returns CDR1 LGHDT and CDR2 YNNKEL (reference sequence). The CDR3 extends over 15 amino acids. The CDR3 sequence is CASSPVAGGQETQYF. CDR3 coding DNA: TGTGCCAGCAGCCCTGTCGCGGGAGGACAAGAGACCCAGTACTTC.

The rearrangement uses TRBV4-3 and TRBJ1-4; TRBD1 aligns across 9 bases. CDR1 and CDR2 (germline): LGHNA, YSLEER. Unmatched junction bases numbered 7, after V lost 1 base and J lost 4 bases. The CDR3 covers 17 residues. The CDR3 DNA follows: TGCGCCAGCAGCCAAGGGGCCGGGACAGGGAATAATGAAAAACTGTTTTTT. Residues: CASSQGAGTGNNEKLFF.

The rearrangement links TRBV6-5 to TRBJ2-1, with D possibly being TRBD1 (5 bases). Germline-derived CDR1 and CDR2 are MNHEY and SVGAGI. V was cut by 0 bases and J by 7 bases, with 13 bases left in between. CDR3 length: 15 amino acids. CDR3 loop: CASSYSWQGKNEQFF. CDR3 in DNA: TGTGCCAGCAGTTACTCTTGGCAGGGTAAAAATGAGCAGTTCTTC.

The chain's CDR3 is CASSVRQSYEQYF. CDR3 bases: TGTGCCAGCAGTGTGCGACAGTCCTACGAGCAGTACTTC. The rearrangement joins TRBV2 to TRBJ2-7; D perhaps matches TRBD1 (5 bases). In germline, CDR1 is SNHLY, CDR2 FYNNEI. The CDR3 spans 13 residues. Trimming left V 4 bases short and J 1 base short, with 8 bases between.

This clone appeared a single time. The chain joins TRBV27 to TRBJ2-2; the match to TRBD2 covers 12 bases. Germline trimming cut 6 bases from V and 5 bases from J; bases unmatched to any gene: 4. CDR1 is MNHEY, CDR2 SMNVEV, per germline (reference sequence). This CDR3 is 15 amino acids long. CDR3 DNA: TGTGCCAGCAGCTCCGGGACTAGCGGGACCGGGGAGCTGTTTTTT. This gives the protein CASSSGTSGTGELFF.

The chain carries TRBV12-5 and TRBJ2-7, with a tentative D call TRBD2 (6 bases). Germline CDR1 LGHNT, CDR2 FRNRAP. Trimming took off 6 bases at V and 0 bases at J, with 12 bases between the two ends. CDR3 size: 14 residues. CDR3 protein: CASGRDGSSYEQYF. DNA of the CDR3: TGTGCTAGTGGCCGGGACGGGAGCTCCTACGAGCAGTACTTC.

This clone was recorded only once. The V call is TRBV5-1, the J call TRBJ2-3, with D hard to call. This CDR3 has 15 residues. V lost 0 bases to trimming and J lost 0 bases, with 8 bases between them. Looked up from germline, CDR1 is SGHRS and CDR2 is YFSETQ. This CDR3 reads CASSLGAASTDTQYF. CDR3 sequence (DNA): TGCGCCAGCAGCTTGGGGGCAGCTAGCACAGATACGCAGTATTTT.